The 27 T cell receptor beta chains listed next were all sequenced from one sample in a study of shared clonotypes between healthy human individuals. Assay used: immunoSEQ multiplex PCR; TCRdb lists only in-frame clones, some missing. The sample consists of millions of clones, roughly 91% of them appearing once. Positively selected for CCR7, the CD45RO-negative cells used as naive CD8 cells excluded terminally differentiated effector memory CD45RA+ cells. Sequencing was performed on naive CD8+ T cells from PBMCs. All receptors come from a young man in good health. Some clones in this sample may be carry-over from other donors' samples.

About this clone itself: The sample has other DNA sequences that encode this CDR3 too. The chain recombines TRBV27 with TRBJ2-2; no clear D. This CDR3 has 14 residues. Looked up from germline, CDR1 is MNHEY and CDR2 is SMNVEV (reference sequence). V was pared by 3 bases and J by 5 bases, with 10 bases between. The DNA for the CDR3 is TGTGCCAGCAGTTTTACCGGAGCTACCGGGGAGCTGTTTTTT. As protein: CASSFTGATGELFF.

This sequence joins TRBV5-6 and TRBJ2-1, with a weak D call TRBD2 (6 bases). V lost 7 bases to trimming and J lost 11 bases, with 16 bases between them. The CDR3 is 12 residues long. The germline V gene encodes CDR1 SGHDT and CDR2 YYEEEE. CDR3 nucleotide sequence: TGTGCCAGCGCGGGGACCAAACTCCAGCAGTTCTTC. Amino acids: CASAGTKLQQFF.

The chain joins TRBV28 to TRBJ1-1; TRBD1 matches at 7 bases. V trimming: 2 bases; J trimming: 1 base; junction bases outside the gene matches: 13. Germline loops: CDR1 MDHEN, CDR2 SYDVKM. This CDR3 comprises 18 residues. CDR3 nucleotide sequence: TGTGCCAGCAGTTTACTCCTTGACAGGGCCGACCAGAACACTGAAGCTTTCTTT. Encoded protein: CASSLLLDRADQNTEAFF.

The rearrangement joins TRBV6-1 to TRBJ2-3; 7 bases are a match to TRBD2. Germline values: CDR1 MNHNS, CDR2 SASEGT. The CDR3 is 17 residues long. J lost 3 bases, V lost 2 bases, and 11 bases had no gene match. The CDR3 is CASSEWDYHQPTDTQYF. The DNA for the CDR3 is TGTGCCAGCAGTGAATGGGACTACCATCAACCTACAGATACGCAGTATTTT.

This clone appeared a single time. The CDR3 region has the DNA TGTGCCAGTAGTATGGGGGCGGGAGACTACACCTTC. Translation: CASSMGAGDYTF. The chain couples TRBV19 to TRBJ1-2, with D possibly TRBD1 on 6 matching bases. The CDR3 is 12 residues long. CDR1 is LNHDA and CDR2 is SQIVND in the germline V gene (reference sequence). The V end was cut by 3 bases, the J end by 10 bases, with 12 bases between.

This rearrangement joins TRBV11-2 to TRBJ1-6, with 7 bases identical to TRBD1. After removal of 5 bases from V and 5 bases from J, the junction contained 6 bases not matched to a gene. Germline V gene lookup returns CDR1 SGHAT and CDR2 FQNNGV. This CDR3 is 15 amino acids long. The CDR3 reads CASSGGTANNSPLHF. The CDR3 DNA is TGTGCCAGCAGCGGCGGGACAGCCAATAATTCACCCCTCCACTTT.

The chain combines TRBV5-8 with TRBJ1-2; D uncertain. The V end was cut by 0 bases, the J end by 0 bases, with 18 bases between. CDR1 and CDR2 (germline): SGHTS, YDEGEE. The CDR3 has 18 amino acids. The CDR3 sequence: CASSLAGRPGTANYGYTF. DNA for the CDR3: TGTGCCAGCAGCTTGGCCGGGCGGCCCGGCACAGCTAACTATGGCTACACCTTC.

The rearrangement uses TRBV28 and TRBJ2-1; the D gene is possibly TRBD2 (5 bases). CDR1 MDHEN and CDR2 SYDVKM come from the germline V gene. CDR3 length: 16 residues. V was trimmed by 3 bases and J by 5 bases, leaving 17 bases between them. CDR3 loop: CASSFLGGRRDNEQFF. Here the CDR3 DNA reads TGTGCCAGCAGTTTTCTGGGTGGGCGGCGGGACAATGAGCAGTTCTTC.

This clone has a single count. The chain uses TRBV5-6 and TRBJ2-5; no clear D. This CDR3 region has 11 residues. V lost 4 bases, J lost 0 bases, and 1 base lay in between. From germline, CDR1 is SGHDT and CDR2 YYEEEE. The CDR3 loop reads CASSHQETQYF. The CDR3 DNA reads TGTGCCAGCAGCCACCAAGAGACCCAGTACTTC.

The chain uses TRBV28 and TRBJ2-7, with 9 bases aligning to TRBD1. The germline CDR1 and CDR2 sequences are MDHEN and SYDVKM. The CDR3 is 14 residues long. V lost 5 bases, J lost 7 bases, and 9 bases stayed unmatched. The CDR3 here is CASSLGTGTGEQYF. DNA of the CDR3: TGTGCCAGCAGTCTTGGGACAGGGACGGGGGAGCAGTACTTC.

This chain joins TRBV18 and TRBJ2-7; 7 bases map to TRBD2. The V and J ends lost 2 bases and 1 base, in that order; junction bases with no gene match: 5. Germline V CDR1 and CDR2: KGHSH, LQKENI. The CDR3 runs 15 residues. The CDR3 protein is CASSPSGLPSYEQYF. The DNA for the CDR3 is TGTGCCAGCTCACCATCGGGACTACCATCCTACGAGCAGTACTTC.

The chain joins TRBV5-8 to TRBJ2-1, with D possibly matching TRBD2 (6 bases). Germline CDR1 SGHTS, CDR2 YDEGEE. Trimming removed 1 base from V and 2 bases from J, with 13 bases in between. This CDR3 is built from 16 residues. The CDR3 region is CASSLSILAPYNEQFF. The CDR3 DNA is TGTGCCAGCAGCTTGAGTATACTAGCCCCCTACAATGAGCAGTTCTTC.

CDR3 protein: CASSLGQGEPHEQYF. CDR3 nucleotides: TGTGCCAGCAGCTTAGGACAGGGGGAACCACACGAGCAGTACTTC. The rearrangement uses TRBV7-9 and TRBJ2-7; 9 nucleotides match TRBD1. The CDR3 contains 15 residues. The V gene end was trimmed by 1 base and the J gene end by 5 bases; junction bases not matched to a gene: 6. Germline-derived CDR1 and CDR2 are SEHNR and FQNEAQ (reference sequence).

The rearrangement links TRBV9 to TRBJ2-1; D may correspond to TRBD1 or TRBD2 (5 bases each). Germline V lookup: CDR1 SGDLS, CDR2 YYNGEE. The CDR3 sequence is 15 residues long. V shed 3 bases and J shed 4 bases, with 14 bases lying between them. The CDR3 bases are TGTGCCAGCAGCGCTCCGGGACGGCTTTACAATGAGCAGTTCTTC. Translated, it gives CASSAPGRLYNEQFF.

The chain combines TRBV10-3 with TRBJ2-3; D perhaps matches TRBD2 (6 bases). Germline assignment: CDR1 ENHRY and CDR2 SYGVKD. Trimming pared 6 bases from V and 5 bases from J, leaving 15 bases between. This CDR3 is built from 14 residues. CDR3 sequence: CAIRPLADRDTQYF. The CDR3 coding sequence is TGTGCCATCAGGCCCTTAGCGGATCGAGATACGCAGTATTTT.

The chain recombines TRBV28 with TRBJ1-4; D might be TRBD1 (6 bases). The CDR3 length is 13 residues. From germline, CDR1 is MDHEN and CDR2 SYDVKM. V gave up 6 bases and J gave up 8 bases, with 13 bases separating them. CDR3 loop: CASRRQEREKLFF. Written as DNA, the CDR3 is TGTGCCAGCAGAAGACAGGAGAGGGAAAAACTGTTTTTT.

This chain links TRBV28 with TRBJ2-7; the D gene is possibly TRBD1 (6 bases). CDR1 and CDR2 (germline): MDHEN, SYDVKM. This CDR3 is 15 amino acids long. The V and J ends lost 4 bases and 3 bases respectively, with 16 bases between them. CDR3 amino acids: CASSYSPRTDYEQYF. The CDR3 coding sequence is TGTGCCAGCAGTTACTCCCCCAGGACAGACTACGAGCAGTACTTC. The whole variable domain, remainder taken from reference TRBV28 and TRBJ2-7, is DVKVTQSSRYLVKRTGEKVFLECVQDMDHENMFWYRQDPGLGLRLIYFSYDVKMKEKGDIPEGYSVSREKKERFSLILESASTNQTSMYLCASSYSPRTDYEQYFGPGTRLTVT.

The genes are TRBV27 and TRBJ1-1; no firm D call. CDR1 MNHEY and CDR2 SMNVEV come from the germline V gene (reference sequence). The CDR3 is made up of 15 amino acids. The V and J ends lost 4 bases and 6 bases respectively, with 18 bases between them. As DNA, the CDR3 is TGTGCCAGCAGTTCCCCTTCTATCGGGGAGGCTGAAGCTTTCTTT. Translation gives CASSSPSIGEAEAFF.

V usage is TRBV30 and J usage is TRBJ2-1, with 10 positions matching TRBD2. CDR3 length equals 15 residues. V shed 2 bases, J shed 4 bases, and the junction held 5 bases outside the gene matches. The germline gives CDR1 GTSNPN, CDR2 SVGIG (reference sequence). CDR3 residues: CAWSTAGGPYNEQFF. CDR3 DNA sequence: TGTGCCTGGAGTACAGCGGGAGGGCCTTACAATGAGCAGTTCTTC.

The chain is built from TRBV7-3 and TRBJ2-1, with 10 bases identical to TRBD2. CDR1 and CDR2 (germline): SGHTA, FQGTGA. This CDR3 region has 16 residues. The trim removed 3 bases at V and 3 bases at J, leaving 5 bases unmatched. CDR3: CASSFEREGFYNEQFF. The CDR3 DNA follows: TGTGCCAGCAGCTTTGAGCGGGAGGGGTTCTACAATGAGCAGTTCTTC.

This clone has just a few counts. This same CDR3 is encoded by further DNA sequences in the sample. The rearrangement uses TRBV19 and TRBJ1-2; 10 bases are shared with TRBD1. V shed 4 bases, J shed 7 bases, and the junction held 3 bases outside the gene matches. This CDR3 has 13 amino acids. Germline assignment: CDR1 LNHDA and CDR2 SQIVND (reference sequence). In nucleotides, the CDR3 is TGTGCCAGTAGTACCGGGACAGGGGTTGGCTACACCTTC. Translated, it gives CASSTGTGVGYTF. The complete variable domain, with remaining parts taken from reference TRBV19 and TRBJ1-2, reads DGGITQSPKYLFRKEGQNVTLSCEQNLNHDAMYWYRQDPGQGLRLIYYSQIVNDFQKGDIAEGYSVSREKKESFPLTVTSAQKNPTAFYLCASSTGTGVGYTFGSGTRLTVV.

This chain uses TRBV5-5 with TRBJ1-1; no clear D gene. The CDR3 extends over 11 amino acids. The V gene's germline CDR1 is SGHKS and CDR2 YYEKEE (reference sequence). Trimming took off 0 bases at V and 11 bases at J, with 8 bases between the two ends. Written as DNA, the CDR3 is TGTGCCAGCAGCTTGGCCTTGTTGGCTTTCTTT. Amino acid sequence: CASSLALLAFF.

V usage is TRBV13 and J usage is TRBJ2-7; 9 bases are a match to TRBD1. Germline values: CDR1 PRHDT, CDR2 FYEKMQ (reference sequence). CDR3 length: 14 residues. The V gene end was trimmed by 5 bases and the J gene end by 4 bases; junction bases not matched to a gene: 6. The CDR3 region has the DNA TGTGCCAGCAGCCCGACAGGGGGTGATTACGAGCAGTACTTC. Translating it yields CASSPTGGDYEQYF. Filled out from reference TRBV13 and TRBJ2-7, the complete variable domain reads AAGVIQSPRHLIKEKRETATLKCYPIPRHDTVYWYQQGPGQDPQFLISFYEKMQSDKGSIPDRFSAQQFSDYHSELNMSSLELGDSALYFCASSPTGGDYEQYFGPGTRLTVT.

The rearrangement joins TRBV7-9 to TRBJ2-7; 9 bases are a match to TRBD1. Trimming took 5 bases from V and 1 from J; bases not matched to a gene: 15. The CDR3 sequence is 18 residues long. The germline CDR1 and CDR2 sequences are SEHNR and FQNEAQ (reference sequence). The CDR3 loop reads CASSAPFGTGISSYEQYF. DNA for the CDR3: TGTGCCAGCAGCGCGCCGTTTGGGACAGGGATTTCATCCTACGAGCAGTACTTC. The full variable domain, with the rest looked up from reference TRBV7-9 and TRBJ2-7, is DTGVSQNPRHKITKRGQNVTFRCDPISEHNRLYWYRQTLGQGPEFLTYFQNEAQLEKSRLLSDRFSAERPKGSFSTLEIQRTEQGDSAMYLCASSAPFGTGISSYEQYFGPGTRLTVT.

Of note for this clone: Other DNA sequences within the sample encode an identical CDR3. The rearrangement joins TRBV7-9 to TRBJ2-7; 10 nucleotides match TRBD1. Germline V gene sequence: CDR1 SEHNR, CDR2 FQNEAQ (reference sequence). The CDR3 is 15 amino acids. After removal of 0 bases from V and 3 bases from J, the junction contained 2 bases not matched to a gene. CDR3 nucleotides: TGTGCCAGCAGCTTAGCGGGACAGGGGATCTACGAGCAGTACTTC. Translated: CASSLAGQGIYEQYF.

This chain joins TRBV9 and TRBJ2-5; 12 bases are a match to TRBD2. Germline V gene data show CDR1 as SGDLS and CDR2 as YYNGEE. With 3 bases clipped from V and 5 bases from J, the junction kept 8 bases outside the gene matches. This CDR3 is built from 16 residues. The CDR3 coding sequence is TGTGCCAGCAGCGCCGTATCGACTAGCGGGGGTGAGACCCAGTACTTC. Protein product: CASSAVSTSGGETQYF. Drawing the rest from reference TRBV9 and TRBJ2-5, the complete variable domain is DSGVTQTPKHLITATGQRVTLRCSPRSGDLSVYWYQQSLDQGLQFLIQYYNGEERAKGNILERFSAQQFPDLHSELNLSSLELGDSALYFCASSAVSTSGGETQYFGPGTRLLVL.

The chain couples TRBV5-1 to TRBJ1-1; D call uncertain. V shed 7 bases and J shed 1 base, with 14 bases lying between them. CDR1 and CDR2 from the germline V gene are SGHRS and YFSETQ. The CDR3 loop spans 14 amino acids. CDR3 in amino acids: CASGLRGQNTEAFF. The CDR3 nucleotides are TGCGCCAGCGGACTGCGGGGTCAGAACACTGAAGCTTTCTTT.